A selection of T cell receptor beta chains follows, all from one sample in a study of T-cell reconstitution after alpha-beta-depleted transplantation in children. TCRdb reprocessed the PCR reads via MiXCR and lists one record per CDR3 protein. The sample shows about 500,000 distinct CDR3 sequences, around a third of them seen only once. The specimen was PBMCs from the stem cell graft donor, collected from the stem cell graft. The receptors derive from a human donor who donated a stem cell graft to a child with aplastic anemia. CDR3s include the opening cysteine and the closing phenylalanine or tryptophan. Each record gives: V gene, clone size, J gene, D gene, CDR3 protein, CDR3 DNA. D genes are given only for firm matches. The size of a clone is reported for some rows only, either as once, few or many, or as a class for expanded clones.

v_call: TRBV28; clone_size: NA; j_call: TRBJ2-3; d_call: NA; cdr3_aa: CASSTGSRWATQYF; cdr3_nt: TGTGCCAGCTCGACCGGGAGCCGCTGGGCTACGCAGTATTTT
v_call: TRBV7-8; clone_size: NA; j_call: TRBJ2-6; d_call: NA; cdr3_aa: CASSRVGANVLTF; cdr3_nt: TGTGCCAGCAGCCGGGTTGGGGCCAACGTCCTGACTTTC
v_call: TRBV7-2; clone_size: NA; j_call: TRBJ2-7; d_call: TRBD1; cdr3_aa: CASSSPLGTGSYEQYF; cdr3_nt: TGTGCCAGCAGCTCCCCTTTAGGGACAGGATCCTACGAGCAGTACTTC
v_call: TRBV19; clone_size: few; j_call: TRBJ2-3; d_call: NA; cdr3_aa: CASSIMGADTQYF; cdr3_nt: TGTGCCAGTAGTATAATGGGAGCAGATACGCAGTATTTT
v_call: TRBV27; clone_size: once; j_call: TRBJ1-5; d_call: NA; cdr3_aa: CASSPMYSNQPQHF; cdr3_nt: TGTGCCAGCAGTCCCATGTATAGCAATCAGCCCCAGCATTTT
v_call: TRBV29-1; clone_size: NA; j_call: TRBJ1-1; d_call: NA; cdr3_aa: CSGLGGQNTEAFF; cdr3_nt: TGCAGCGGCCTAGGGGGACAGAACACTGAAGCTTTCTTT
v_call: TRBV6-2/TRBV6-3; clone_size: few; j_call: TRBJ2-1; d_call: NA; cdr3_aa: CASSYQGWLDEQFF; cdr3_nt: TGTGCCAGCAGTTACCAGGGATGGTTGGATGAGCAGTTCTTC
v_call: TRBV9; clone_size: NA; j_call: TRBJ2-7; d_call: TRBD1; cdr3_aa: CASSVEVRTGRHEQYF; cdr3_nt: TGTGCCAGCAGCGTAGAGGTCCGGACAGGGCGGCACGAGCAGTACTTC
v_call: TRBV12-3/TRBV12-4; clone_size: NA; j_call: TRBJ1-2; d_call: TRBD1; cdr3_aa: CASSQDRTNWHYGYTF; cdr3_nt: TGTGCCAGCAGCCAGGACAGGACGAACTGGCACTATGGCTACACCTTC
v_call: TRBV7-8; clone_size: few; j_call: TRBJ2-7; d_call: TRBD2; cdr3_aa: CASSFHGTSGTTYEQYF; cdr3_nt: TGTGCCAGCAGCTTTCATGGGACTAGCGGGACTACCTACGAGCAGTACTTC
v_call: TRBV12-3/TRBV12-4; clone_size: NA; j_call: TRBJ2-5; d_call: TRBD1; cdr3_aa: CASSYSTGVKETQYF; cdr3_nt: TGTGCCAGCAGTTACTCGACAGGGGTCAAAGAGACCCAGTACTTC